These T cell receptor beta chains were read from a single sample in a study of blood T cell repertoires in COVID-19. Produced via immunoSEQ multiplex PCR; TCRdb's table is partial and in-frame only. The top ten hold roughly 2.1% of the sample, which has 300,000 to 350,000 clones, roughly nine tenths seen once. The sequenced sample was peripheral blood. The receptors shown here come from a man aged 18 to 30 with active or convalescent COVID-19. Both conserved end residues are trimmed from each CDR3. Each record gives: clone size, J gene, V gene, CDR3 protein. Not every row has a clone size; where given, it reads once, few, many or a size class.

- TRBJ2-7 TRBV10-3 AISKTGDEQY
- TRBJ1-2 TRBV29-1 SVELIYGYT
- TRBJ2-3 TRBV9 ASSVGGGTTDTQY
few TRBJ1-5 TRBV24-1 ATSVQGNQPQH
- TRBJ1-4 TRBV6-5 ASSYSRTGAEKLF
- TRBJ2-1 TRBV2 ASTGGGGIGEQF
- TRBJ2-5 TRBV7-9 ASSKGQGLPQY
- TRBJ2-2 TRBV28 ASSAQGGVGAGELF
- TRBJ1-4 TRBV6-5 ASSRSGIWSEKLF
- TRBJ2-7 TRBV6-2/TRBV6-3 ASSYRISGVYEQY
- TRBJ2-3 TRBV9 ASSVGTSGYTDTQY
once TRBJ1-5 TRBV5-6 ASSSQGIGDSNQPQH
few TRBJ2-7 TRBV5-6 ASSSQVVSDINYEQY
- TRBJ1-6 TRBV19 ASSLQAGAPLH
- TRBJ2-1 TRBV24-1 ATGLAGVNEQF
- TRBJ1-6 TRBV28 ASRQGYNSPLH
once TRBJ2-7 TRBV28 ASTAPGRTGGNEQY
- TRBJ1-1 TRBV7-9 ASSSNRGKDTEAF
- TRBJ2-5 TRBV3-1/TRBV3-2 ASSPRLAGGPLQETQY
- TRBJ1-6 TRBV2 ASSDNRAGKAYNSPLH
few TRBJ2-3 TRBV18 ASYDGLAGGYVTDTQY
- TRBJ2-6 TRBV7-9 ASSLPGVGANVLT
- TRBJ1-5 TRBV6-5 ASDVPDRQVQPQH
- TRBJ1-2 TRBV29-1 SVDLALRVGYGYT
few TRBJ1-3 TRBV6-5 ASSRAHSGNTIY
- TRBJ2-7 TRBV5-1 ASSLERGTYYEQY
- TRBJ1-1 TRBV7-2 ASSLAFIVNTEAF
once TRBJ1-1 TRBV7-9 ASSSQGTEAF
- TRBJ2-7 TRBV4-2 ASSKQGYEQY
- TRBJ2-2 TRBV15 ATSRRTGELF
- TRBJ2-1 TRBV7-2 ASSSGLAGGSYNEQF
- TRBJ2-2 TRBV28 ASTHQGGPGELF
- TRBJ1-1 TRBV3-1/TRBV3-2 ASSQDPPGVGTEAF
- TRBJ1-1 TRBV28 ASSLGVRLNTEAF
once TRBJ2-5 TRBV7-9 ASSAQGLAGETQY
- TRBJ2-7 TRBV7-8 ASSLGSGRGSYEQY
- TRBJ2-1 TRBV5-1 ASSLAESTYNEQF
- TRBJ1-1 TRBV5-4 ASSPGTGATEAF
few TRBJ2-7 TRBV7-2 ASSLTDRDGEQY